Each of the 16 T cell receptor beta chains below was sequenced from the same sample in a study of T-cell reconstitution after alpha-beta-depleted transplantation in children (dated by TCRdb to about 2016). Library creation used PCR. Sequencing took place on an Illumina HiSeq 2500. TCR libraries were prepared with molecular barcoding, using unique molecular identifiers to normalize TCRbeta repertoire quantification. TCRdb redid the processing of the public reads, applying fastp at Q25 and MiXCR, and retained in-frame beta chains. Rows are combined by CDR3 protein, so each entry shows the most common genes and DNA. The sample contains a few hundred thousand distinct CDR3 sequences, roughly 21% of them found a single time. In total, the top ten clones hold roughly 11% of the sample. The treatment or condition label, read with the paper, signifies: allogeneic hematopoietic cell transplantation with graft depleted of TCRalphabeta T cells and CD19 B cells.

Sequenced material: PBMCs, mostly from graft donor cells, taken 180 days after TCRalphabeta/CD19-depleted stem cell transplant. The receptors were gathered from a male patient between 10 and 17 years old who had a stem cell transplant for acute lymphoblastic leukemia, so the T cells may come from the graft donor.

This clonotype has only a few counts. V gene TRBV12-3 or TRBV12-4 combines with J gene TRBJ2-5; a weak D match, TRBD1 (6 bases). With 6 bases removed from V and 4 bases from J, the gap between germline ends came to 12 bases. The CDR3 is made up of 13 amino acids. For the CDR3, the DNA is TGTGCCAGCAGGAGAGGGGGAAGAGAGACCCAGTACTTC. Translating gives CASRRGGRETQYF.

A word on this clonotype: A single base separates this from a much larger clone, so it may be a read error. The V call is TRBV12-3 or TRBV12-4, the J call TRBJ1-5, with TRBD1 as a possible D gene (6 bases). V was cut by 7 bases and J by 10 bases, with 17 bases left in between. The CDR3 is 13 amino acids. The CDR3 nucleotides are TGTGCCAGCACCAAGGGGGGTTCGCATCCCCAGCATTTT. This codes for CASTKGGSHPQHF.

This clonotype occurred a few times. In DNA form, the CDR3 reads TGCAGCGTTGCCCCGGGACTATTCTCTGAGCAGTTCTTC. Translating gives CSVAPGLFSEQFF. J is TRBJ2-1 and V is TRBV29-1; 7 positions match TRBD2. The germline CDR1 and CDR2 sequences are SQVTM and ANQGSEA. This CDR3 spans 13 amino acids. Germline trimming cut 4 bases from V and 9 bases from J; bases unmatched to any gene: 9.

The rearrangement joins TRBV20-1 to TRBJ2-3, with 7 nucleotides matching TRBD1. The CDR3 extends over 13 amino acids. Germline CDR1 and CDR2: DFQATT and SNEGSKA (reference sequence). V lost 6 bases, J lost 2 bases, and 5 bases stayed unmatched. This CDR3 is CSAWGQLTDTQYF. The CDR3 DNA reads TGCAGTGCCTGGGGACAGCTCACAGATACGCAGTATTTT.

This clonotype has at least ten counts. This chain connects TRBV5-1 to TRBJ2-1, with D possibly being TRBD1 (8 bases). V was cut by 1 base and J by 3 bases, with 17 bases left in between. The CDR3 is 17 residues long. CDR1 is SGHRS and CDR2 is YFSETQ in the germline V gene. The CDR3 loop reads CASSLSGSGTGYNEQFF. CDR3 DNA sequence: TGCGCCAGCAGCTTGTCGGGGAGCGGGACAGGCTACAATGAGCAGTTCTTC.

The sample holds a few counts of this clonotype. The V and J genes are TRBV4-2 and TRBJ2-7; D is unclear. The CDR3 runs 13 residues. Trimming removed 1 base from V and 3 bases from J, with 7 bases in between. Looked up from germline, CDR1 is LGHNA and CDR2 is YNFKEQ. CDR3 protein: CASSQGMGYEQYF. In DNA form, the CDR3 reads TGTGCCAGCAGCCAAGGAATGGGCTACGAGCAGTACTTC.

This chain joins TRBV3-1 and TRBJ2-1, with D possibly called TRBD1 or TRBD2 (5 bases each). V was cut by 6 bases and J by 1 base, with 13 bases left in between. The CDR3 consists of 15 residues. Germline V gene lookup returns CDR1 LGHDT and CDR2 YNNKEL (reference sequence). The CDR3 region is CASSLGVGSYNEQFF. In DNA form, the CDR3 reads TGTGCCAGCAGTTTGGGGGTAGGGTCCTACAATGAGCAGTTCTTC.

This clonotype was seen only a few times. This rearrangement joins TRBV7-9 to TRBJ2-7, with D unclear. Trimming pared 5 bases from V and 6 bases from J, leaving 14 bases between. In germline, CDR1 is SEHNR, CDR2 FQNEAQ (reference sequence). This CDR3 has 13 amino acids. The CDR3 sequence: CASSPNLKVEQYF. The DNA of the CDR3 is TGTGCCAGCAGCCCGAACCTGAAGGTCGAGCAGTACTTC.

This clonotype was seen a few times. This chain connects TRBV4-1 to TRBJ2-1; 15 nucleotides match TRBD2. The trim removed 4 bases at V and 8 bases at J, leaving 6 bases unmatched. Per the germline V gene, CDR1 is MGHRA and CDR2 is YSYEKL. The CDR3 is 16 amino acids. As DNA, the CDR3 is TGCGCCAGCAGCCGCGGGACTAGCGGGAGGTCGCATGAGCAGTTCTTC. This gives the protein CASSRGTSGRSHEQFF.

This clonotype occurred many times. The rearrangement links TRBV5-1 to TRBJ2-7; D is possibly TRBD1 (6 bases). The germline V gene has CDR1 SGHRS and CDR2 YFSETQ. This CDR3 is 14 amino acids long. V lost 5 bases, J lost 0 bases, and 12 bases lay in between. CDR3 amino acids: CASRPQGSSYEQYF. The CDR3 region has the DNA TGCGCCAGCAGGCCTCAGGGGTCCTCCTACGAGCAGTACTTC.

The chain couples TRBV5-1 to TRBJ2-4, with D perhaps TRBD1 (5 bases). V lost 1 base, J lost 0 bases, and 17 bases lay in between. This CDR3 contains 18 residues. From germline, CDR1 is SGHRS and CDR2 YFSETQ. The chain's CDR3 is CASSLTPRTLRAKNIQYF. As DNA, the CDR3 is TGCGCCAGCAGCTTGACCCCACGGACACTCAGAGCCAAAAACATTCAGTACTTC.

This rearrangement joins TRBV10-3 to TRBJ2-5; D ambiguous. CDR1 ENHRY and CDR2 SYGVKD come from the germline V gene. The CDR3 runs 12 residues. The V end was cut by 4 bases, the J end by 2 bases, with 5 bases between. Written as DNA, the CDR3 is TGTGCCATCAGTGGCTTACAAGAGACCCAGTACTTC. Residues: CAISGLQETQYF.

This clonotype was observed a handful of times. This chain connects TRBV25-1 to TRBJ2-7; no firm D call. This CDR3 is built from 13 residues. Germline V CDR1 and CDR2: MGHDK, SYGVNS. V lost 4 bases and J lost 1, with 8 bases in between. The CDR3 DNA reads TGTGCCAGCAGTGGCCCACGTTCCTACGAGCAGTACTTC. Protein product: CASSGPRSYEQYF.

This sequence joins TRBV12-3 or TRBV12-4 and TRBJ2-6; 10 bases are a match to TRBD1. V was clipped by 8 bases and J by 3 bases; unmatched bases: 1. This CDR3 spans 14 amino acids. This CDR3 reads CASGTGDGANVLTF. CDR3 nucleotide sequence: TGTGCCAGCGGGACAGGGGATGGGGCCAACGTCCTGACTTTC.

The table lists this clonotype with a few counts. The chain combines TRBV7-9 with TRBJ1-1; 8 nucleotides agree with TRBD1. V shed 5 bases and J 0 bases; nucleotides not matched to a gene: 5. The CDR3 consists of 15 residues. From germline, CDR1 is SEHNR and CDR2 FQNEAQ (reference sequence). The CDR3 region has the DNA TGTGCCAGCAGCACCCTGGGACAGGTGAACACTGAAGCTTTCTTT. Amino acids: CASSTLGQVNTEAFF.

This chain uses TRBV29-1 with TRBJ2-1, with D tentatively TRBD2 (5 bases). The germline V gene has CDR1 SQVTM and CDR2 ANQGSEA. The CDR3 spans 14 residues. V lost 7 bases and J lost 0, with 13 bases in between. This CDR3 reads CSGRRGPSYNEQFF. CDR3 nucleotides: TGCAGCGGGCGGCGAGGGCCCTCCTACAATGAGCAGTTCTTC.